This T cell receptor beta chain was documented in a study of long-term antiretroviral therapy in people with HIV. Study-level findings and limits: Repertoires with HIV possessed tighter CDR3 length spans than those of controls.

A note on this clone: As yet, its antigen is unknown.

At survey level, the immunoSEQ assay was run in its v3.0 version. TCRdb's table, derived via immunoSEQ multiplex PCR, lists solely in-frame clones and lacks some. The sample contains approximately 35,000 clones, approximately 84% of which appear only once. The CDR3 length is 17 residues. Germline V gives CDR1 SGHTA, CDR2 FQGNSA. Trimming took 2 bases from V and 1 from J; bases not matched to a gene: 5. The source is a woman between 45 and 65 years old with HIV. This sequence joins TRBV7-2 and TRBJ2-4; 10 nucleotides line up with TRBD1. The source material was unsorted PBMCs, sampled 3.1 years after starting antiretroviral therapy. The chain's CDR3 is CASSLRDRGLAKNIQYF. The CDR3 region has the DNA TGTGCCAGCAGCTTAAGGGACAGGGGTCTGGCCAAAAACATTCAGTACTTC.